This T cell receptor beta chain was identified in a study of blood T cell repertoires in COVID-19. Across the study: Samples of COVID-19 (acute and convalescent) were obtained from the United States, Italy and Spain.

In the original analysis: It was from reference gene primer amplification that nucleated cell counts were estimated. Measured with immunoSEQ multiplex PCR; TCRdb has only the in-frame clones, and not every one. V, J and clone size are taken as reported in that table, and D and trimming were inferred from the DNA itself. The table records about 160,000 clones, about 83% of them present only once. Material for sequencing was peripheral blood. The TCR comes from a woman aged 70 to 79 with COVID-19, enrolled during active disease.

CDR3: CASSLEGDIQYF. Written as DNA, the CDR3 is TGTGCCAGCAGTCTCGAGGGGGACATTCAGTACTTC. The chain joins TRBV3-1 (or the pseudogene TRBV3-2) to TRBJ2-4; a weak D match, TRBD1 (6 bases). Trimming took 6 bases from V and 8 from J, leaving 11 bases between them. Germline V gene data show CDR1 as LGHDT and CDR2 as YNNKEL (reference sequence). The CDR3 loop spans 12 amino acids.